The 29 T cell receptor beta chains listed next were all sequenced from one sample in a study of graft-versus-host responses after intestinal transplantation. These receptors have no identified antigens. The repertoire was sequenced with immunoSEQ multiplex PCR; TCRdb's copy has only in-frame clones and lacks some. The sample has over 100,000 clones; around 93% are singletons. The specimen was unstimulated CD4+ T cells sorted from spleen or lymph node cells, collected before intestinal transplant. The receptors derive from a human donor who received an intestinal transplant.

The gene calls are TRBV28 and TRBJ2-3; 7 nucleotides agree with TRBD2. The CDR3 runs to 13 residues. CDR1 and CDR2 (germline): MDHEN, SYDVKM. Losses at the gene ends were 2 bases for V and 6 bases for J; bases not matched to a gene: 2. DNA of the CDR3: TGTGCCAGCAGTTTAGCGGGAGCCGATACGCAGTATTTT. As protein: CASSLAGADTQYF.

The chain uses TRBV7-8 and TRBJ1-3; D is unresolved. Trimming left V 1 base short and J 0 bases short, with 4 bases between. This CDR3 contains 14 residues. Germline lookup yields CDR1 SGHVS and CDR2 FQNEAQ. The CDR3: CASSLGVSGNTIYF. The CDR3 DNA sequence: TGTGCCAGCAGCTTAGGGGTCTCTGGAAACACCATATATTTT.

The chain recombines TRBV7-9 with TRBJ2-5; D is uncertain. TRBJ2-7 explains the end of the DNA better; the J call may be wrong. The CDR3 has 13 amino acids. Germline V gene sequence: CDR1 SEHNR, CDR2 FQNEAQ (reference sequence). The CDR3 DNA reads TGTGCCAGCAGCTTTTGGGGCTCCTACGAGCAGTACTTC. It specifies CASSFWGSYEQYF.

The rearrangement uses TRBV6-4 and TRBJ2-6; D is unresolved. Trimming took off 2 bases at V and 1 base at J, with 3 bases between the two ends. The length of the CDR3 is 14 residues. Germline V gene lookup returns CDR1 MRHNA and CDR2 SNTAGT. The chain's CDR3 is CASSDVSGANVLTF. The DNA of the CDR3 is TGTGCCAGCAGTGACGTTTCTGGGGCCAACGTCCTGACTTTC.

The chain links TRBV6-5 to TRBJ2-7, with D hard to call. This CDR3 contains 13 residues. Trimming cost V 0 bases and J 4 bases, with 7 bases left between them. Germline V gives CDR1 MNHEY, CDR2 SVGAGI. CDR3: CASSYSYSYEQYF. CDR3 coding DNA: TGTGCCAGCAGTTACTCTTATTCTTACGAGCAGTACTTC.

The genes are TRBV27 and TRBJ2-5; the D gene could be TRBD1 or TRBD2 (5 bases each). This CDR3 has 16 residues. From germline, CDR1 is MNHEY and CDR2 SMNVEV (reference sequence). V lost 1 base and J lost 5, with 17 bases in between. CDR3 sequence: CASSLLGLGAGETQYF. In nucleotides, the CDR3 is TGTGCCAGCAGTTTATTAGGTCTGGGAGCAGGGGAGACCCAGTACTTC.

This chain connects TRBV27 to TRBJ2-7; perhaps TRBD1 as D (5 bases). The CDR3 is made up of 13 amino acids. CDR1 is MNHEY, CDR2 SMNVEV, per germline (reference sequence). The germline V and J ends were trimmed by 5 bases and 7 bases, with 15 bases remaining between them. The CDR3 here is CASSPLTVQEQYF. CDR3 bases: TGTGCCAGCAGTCCCCTGACAGTTCAGGAGCAGTACTTC.

The chain uses TRBV2 and TRBJ1-6; D is possibly TRBD1 (5 bases). The V gene lost 8 bases and the J gene lost 10 bases, with 21 bases spanning the gap. This CDR3 has 15 amino acids. Germline V gene sequence: CDR1 SNHLY, CDR2 FYNNEI. In DNA, the CDR3 is TGTGCCAGCCGGTCACAGGACCTGCCGAGATCACCCCTCCACTTT. It specifies CASRSQDLPRSPLHF.

The CDR3 is CASSRFGPGSSEAFF. In DNA form, the CDR3 reads TGTGCCAGCAGTCGCTTTGGGCCCGGGAGTTCTGAAGCTTTCTTT. The chain links TRBV6-6 to TRBJ1-1; D unresolved. This CDR3 has 15 amino acids. Germline CDR1 and CDR2: MNHNY and SVGAGI (reference sequence). The germline V and J ends were trimmed by 5 bases and 6 bases, with 19 bases remaining between them.

A single count supports this clone. The chain couples TRBV5-1 to TRBJ2-3; D is undetermined. V was trimmed by 3 bases and J by 2 bases, leaving 13 bases between them. Germline CDR1 and CDR2: SGHRS and YFSETQ. CDR3 size: 15 residues. The CDR3 here is CASSSGHGITDTQYF. The CDR3 DNA reads TGCGCCAGCAGCTCGGGTCATGGAATCACAGATACGCAGTATTTT.

The chain is built from TRBV10-1 and TRBJ2-1; 10 bases map to TRBD2. Trimming at V came to 3 bases and at J to 12 bases, leaving 8 bases not matched to a gene. The CDR3 contains 14 residues. Germline loops: CDR1 WNHNN, CDR2 SYGVQD (reference sequence). The CDR3 DNA is TGCGCCAGCAGTGATCTAGCGGGAGAAATGAGGCAGTTCTTC. Its protein is CASSDLAGEMRQFF.

V is TRBV18 and J is TRBJ2-7, with D unresolved. CDR3 length: 13 amino acids. V lost 2 bases to trimming and J lost 1 base, with 6 bases between them. Germline V gives CDR1 KGHSH, CDR2 LQKENI. The CDR3 spells CASSPGQSYEQYF. The CDR3 DNA is TGTGCCAGCTCACCAGGGCAGTCCTACGAGCAGTACTTC.

This chain joins TRBV4-1 and TRBJ1-1, with 9 bases fitting TRBD1. V was pared by 4 bases and J by 5 bases, with 11 bases of the junction left unmatched. From germline, CDR1 is MGHRA and CDR2 YSYEKL. This CDR3 has 16 amino acids. CDR3 sequence: CASSLITGGPKTEAFF. The CDR3 nucleotides read TGCGCCAGCAGCCTGATCACAGGGGGCCCAAAAACTGAAGCTTTCTTT.

This chain uses TRBV11-2 with TRBJ2-1; 13 nucleotides agree with TRBD2. The CDR3 runs to 15 residues. V trimming: 4 bases; J trimming: 7 bases; junction bases outside the gene matches: 4. Germline lookup yields CDR1 SGHAT and CDR2 FQNNGV. This CDR3 is CASSWTSGSVNEQFF. The CDR3 DNA reads as TGTGCCAGCAGCTGGACTAGCGGGAGTGTAAATGAGCAGTTCTTC.

The V gene is TRBV7-3, the J gene TRBJ2-1, with 9 bases matching TRBD2. The CDR3 sequence is 16 residues long. The V gene's germline CDR1 is SGHTA and CDR2 FQGTGA. After removal of 3 bases from V and 7 bases from J, the junction contained 10 bases not matched to a gene. CDR3 DNA sequence: TGTGCCAGCAGCTTCGGGGGACTAGCATCCGGGAATGAGCAGTTCTTC. Translated: CASSFGGLASGNEQFF.

V usage is TRBV5-1 and J usage is TRBJ2-1; 8 bases are a match to TRBD1. Unmatched junction bases numbered 7, after V lost 4 bases and J lost 7 bases. CDR3 size: 14 residues. In germline, CDR1 is SGHRS, CDR2 YFSETQ. In DNA form, the CDR3 reads TGCGCCAGCAGCCAGGGGGCGTTATTGAATGAGCAGTTCTTC. It is translated as CASSQGALLNEQFF.

The J gene is TRBJ1-1, the V gene TRBV5-4, with D perhaps matching TRBD1 (5 bases). This CDR3 has 14 residues. V was cut by 4 bases and J by 1 base, with 11 bases left in between. The germline CDR1 and CDR2 sequences are SGHNT and YYREEE (reference sequence). The DNA for the CDR3 is TGTGCCAGCAGCCCGGCGGGGGGGAACACTGAAGCTTTCTTT. Translating it yields CASSPAGGNTEAFF.

The chain couples TRBV6-5 to TRBJ1-2; 9 bases are a match to TRBD1. CDR3 size: 15 residues. The germline gives CDR1 MNHEY, CDR2 SVGAGI. The J segment lost 2 bases and the V segment lost 7 bases, leaving 8 bases of the junction unmatched. CDR3 coding DNA: TGTGCCAGCACAGGGACAGGGATATCCAACTATGGCTACACCTTC. This encodes CASTGTGISNYGYTF.

V gene TRBV18 combines with J gene TRBJ2-7; 10 nucleotides align to TRBD2. Germline V gene sequence: CDR1 KGHSH, CDR2 LQKENI. This CDR3 has 14 amino acids. The ends lost 3 bases at V and 3 bases at J; junction bases unmatched: 2. The CDR3 protein is CASSPSGRFYEQYF. The CDR3, as DNA: TGTGCCAGCTCACCTAGCGGGAGGTTCTACGAGCAGTACTTC.

The chain couples TRBV10-1 to TRBJ1-5; no clear D. The V gene lost 2 bases and the J gene lost 5 bases, with 7 bases spanning the gap. Germline V CDR1 and CDR2: WNHNN, SYGVQD (reference sequence). The CDR3 is 13 residues long. The CDR3 sequence is CASSEAADQPQHF. In nucleotides, the CDR3 is TGCGCCAGCAGTGAGGCCGCCGATCAGCCCCAGCATTTT.

CDR3 coding DNA: TGTGCCAGCTCACACAGGGAAGAGACCCAGTACTTC. Translating gives CASSHREETQYF. The chain recombines TRBV18 with TRBJ2-5, with a tentative D call TRBD1 (6 bases). The V gene lost 4 bases and the J gene lost 3 bases, with 6 bases spanning the gap. The CDR3 consists of 12 residues. Per the germline V gene, CDR1 is KGHSH and CDR2 is LQKENI.

With regard to this clone: The same CDR3 arises from other DNA sequences in this sample as well. The rearrangement uses TRBV27 and TRBJ1-5, with 8 bases lining up with TRBD1. Trimming at V came to 5 bases and at J to 2 bases, leaving 2 bases not matched to a gene. Germline CDR1 MNHEY, CDR2 SMNVEV (reference sequence). The CDR3 has 14 amino acids. In nucleotides, the CDR3 is TGTGCCAGCAGTCCGGGACAGGGCAATCAGCCCCAGCATTTT. Translating gives CASSPGQGNQPQHF.

This chain uses TRBV29-1 with TRBJ1-1, with 11 bases lining up with TRBD1. With 7 bases clipped from V and 6 bases from J, the junction kept 7 bases outside the gene matches. The V gene's germline CDR1 is SQVTM and CDR2 ANQGSEA. This CDR3 spans 13 amino acids. CDR3 DNA sequence: TGCAGCGGGACAGGGGGCGCCGGCCCTGAAGCTTTCTTT. Protein sequence: CSGTGGAGPEAFF.

This chain uses TRBV28 with TRBJ1-6; no firm D call. Per the germline V gene, CDR1 is MDHEN and CDR2 is SYDVKM. V gave up 4 bases and J gave up 8 bases, with 15 bases separating them. CDR3 length equals 15 residues. The CDR3 DNA reads as TGTGCCAGCAGTTCGCCTTATGGGCCGCATTCACCCCTCCACTTT. It translates to CASSSPYGPHSPLHF.

V usage is TRBV5-6 and J usage is TRBJ1-2; no definite D call. CDR1 and CDR2 (germline): SGHDT, YYEEEE. Trimming stripped 1 base from V and 4 bases from J, with 11 bases between. The CDR3 totals 14 residues. Here the CDR3 DNA reads TGTGCCAGCAGCTTGTTCATGGCAGGCTATGGCTACACCTTC. It specifies CASSLFMAGYGYTF. Full variable domain (missing parts from reference TRBV5-6 and TRBJ1-2): DAGVTQSPTHLIKTRGQQVTLRCSPKSGHDTVSWYQQALGQGPQFIFQYYEEEERQRGNFPDRFSGHQFPNYSSELNVNALLLGDSALYLCASSLFMAGYGYTFGSGTRLTVV.

The DNA for the CDR3 is TGTGCCAGCAGTTTTTCCAGTCTCAATGAGCAGTTCTTC. Amino acid sequence: CASSFSSLNEQFF. The chain couples TRBV27 to TRBJ2-1, with D uncertain. There are 13 residues in the CDR3. CDR1 is MNHEY, CDR2 SMNVEV, per germline (reference sequence). Trimming took off 3 bases at V and 6 bases at J, with 9 bases between the two ends.

The chain uses TRBV5-4 and TRBJ2-3; 7 bases are shared with TRBD2. The CDR3 is 16 residues long. Germline V gene data show CDR1 as SGHNT and CDR2 as YYREEE (reference sequence). V lost 2 bases, J lost 2 bases, and 8 bases stayed unmatched. The CDR3 DNA sequence: TGTGCCAGCAGCTTCCAAGCGGGACGCCCCACAGATACGCAGTATTTT. Protein sequence: CASSFQAGRPTDTQYF.

The rearrangement uses TRBV28 and TRBJ2-7; D might be TRBD2 (6 bases). Between the trimmed V and J ends, which lost 7 bases and 2 bases, there was a span of 18 bases. From germline, CDR1 is MDHEN and CDR2 SYDVKM. The CDR3 spans 15 residues. CDR3 DNA sequence: TGTGCCAGCACTACCCCGGGACTGGGAGCCTACGAGCAGTACTTC. This sequence encodes CASTTPGLGAYEQYF.

The V gene is TRBV6-5, the J gene TRBJ2-7, with 8 positions matching TRBD1. Per germline, CDR1 MNHEY and CDR2 SVGAGI. The V gene end was trimmed by 8 bases and the J gene end by 1 base; junction bases not matched to a gene: 7. The CDR3 loop spans 14 amino acids. In DNA form, the CDR3 reads TGTGCCAGCTACGGACAGGGTGGTTCCTACGAGCAGTACTTC. Protein product: CASYGQGGSYEQYF.